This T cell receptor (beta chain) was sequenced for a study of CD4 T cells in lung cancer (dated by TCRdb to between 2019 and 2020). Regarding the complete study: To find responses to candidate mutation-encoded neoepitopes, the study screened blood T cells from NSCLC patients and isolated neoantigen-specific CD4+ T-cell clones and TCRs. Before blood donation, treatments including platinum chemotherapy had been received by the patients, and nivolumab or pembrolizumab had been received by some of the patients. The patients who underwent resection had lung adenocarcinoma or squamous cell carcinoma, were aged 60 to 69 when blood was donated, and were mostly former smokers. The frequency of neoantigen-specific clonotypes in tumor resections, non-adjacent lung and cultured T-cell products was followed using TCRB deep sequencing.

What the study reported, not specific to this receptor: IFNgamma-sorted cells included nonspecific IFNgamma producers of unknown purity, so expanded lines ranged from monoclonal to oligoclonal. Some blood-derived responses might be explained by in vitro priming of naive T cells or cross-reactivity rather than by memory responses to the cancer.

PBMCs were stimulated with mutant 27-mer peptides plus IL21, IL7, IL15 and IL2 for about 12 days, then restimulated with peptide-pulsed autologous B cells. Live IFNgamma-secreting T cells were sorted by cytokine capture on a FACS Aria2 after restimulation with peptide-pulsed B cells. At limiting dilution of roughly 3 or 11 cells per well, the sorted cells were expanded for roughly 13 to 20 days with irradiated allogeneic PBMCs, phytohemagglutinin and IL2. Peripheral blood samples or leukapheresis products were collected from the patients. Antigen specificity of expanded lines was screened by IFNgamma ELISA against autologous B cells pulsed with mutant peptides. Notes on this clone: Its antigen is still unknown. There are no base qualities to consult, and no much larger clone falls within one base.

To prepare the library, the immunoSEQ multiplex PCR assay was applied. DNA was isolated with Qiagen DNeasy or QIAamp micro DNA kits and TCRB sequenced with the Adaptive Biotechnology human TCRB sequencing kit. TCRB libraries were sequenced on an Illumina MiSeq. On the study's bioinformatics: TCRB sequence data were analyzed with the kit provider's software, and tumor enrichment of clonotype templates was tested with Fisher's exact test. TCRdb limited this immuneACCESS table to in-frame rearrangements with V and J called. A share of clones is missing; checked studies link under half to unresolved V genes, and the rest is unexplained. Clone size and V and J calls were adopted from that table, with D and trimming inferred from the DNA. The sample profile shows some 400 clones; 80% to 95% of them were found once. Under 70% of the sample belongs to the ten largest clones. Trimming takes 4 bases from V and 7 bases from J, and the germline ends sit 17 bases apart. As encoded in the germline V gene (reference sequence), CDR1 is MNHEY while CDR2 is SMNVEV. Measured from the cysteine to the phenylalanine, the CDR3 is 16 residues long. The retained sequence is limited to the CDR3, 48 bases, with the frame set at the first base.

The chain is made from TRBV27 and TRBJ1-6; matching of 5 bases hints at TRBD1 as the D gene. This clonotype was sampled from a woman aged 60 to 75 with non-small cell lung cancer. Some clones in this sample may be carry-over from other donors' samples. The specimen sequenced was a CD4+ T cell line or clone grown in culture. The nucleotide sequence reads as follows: TGTGCCAGCAGTTATAGGGGTCCCCGGGGCAATTCACCCCTCCACTTT. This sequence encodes CASSYRGPRGNSPLHF.